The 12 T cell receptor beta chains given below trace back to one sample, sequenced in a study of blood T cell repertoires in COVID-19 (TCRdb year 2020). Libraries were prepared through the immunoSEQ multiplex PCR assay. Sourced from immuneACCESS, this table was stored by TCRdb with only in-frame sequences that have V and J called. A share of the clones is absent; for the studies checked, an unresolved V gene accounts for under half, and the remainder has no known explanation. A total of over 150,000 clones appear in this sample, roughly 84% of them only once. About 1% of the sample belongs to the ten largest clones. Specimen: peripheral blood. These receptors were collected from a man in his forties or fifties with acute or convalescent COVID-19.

CDR3 coding DNA: TGTGCCAGCAGCATCACCTCGAGCTCCTATAATTCACCCCTCCACTTT. Translated, it gives CASSITSSSYNSPLHF. The V gene is TRBV9, the J gene TRBJ1-6; D is uncertain. This CDR3 region has 16 residues. Germline V gene data show CDR1 as SGDLS and CDR2 as YYNGEE. V shed 4 bases and J shed 0 bases, with 11 bases lying between them. The entire variable domain, with the rest obtained from reference TRBV9 and TRBJ1-6, is as follows: DSGVTQTPKHLITATGQRVTLRCSPRSGDLSVYWYQQSLDQGLQFLIQYYNGEERAKGNILERFSAQQFPDLHSELNLSSLELGDSALYFCASSITSSSYNSPLHFGNGTRLTVT.

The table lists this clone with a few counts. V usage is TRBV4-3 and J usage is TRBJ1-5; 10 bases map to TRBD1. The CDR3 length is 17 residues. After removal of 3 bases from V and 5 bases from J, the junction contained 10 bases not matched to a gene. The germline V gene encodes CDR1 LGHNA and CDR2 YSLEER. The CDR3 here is CASSQSSGTGVYQPQHF. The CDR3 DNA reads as TGCGCCAGCAGCCAGAGCTCCGGGACAGGGGTTTATCAGCCCCAGCATTTT.

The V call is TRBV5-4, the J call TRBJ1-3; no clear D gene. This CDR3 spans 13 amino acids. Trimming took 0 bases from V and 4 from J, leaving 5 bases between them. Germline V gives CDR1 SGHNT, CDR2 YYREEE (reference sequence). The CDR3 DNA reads TGTGCCAGCAGCTTGGGACTGGGAAACACCATATATTTT. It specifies CASSLGLGNTIYF.

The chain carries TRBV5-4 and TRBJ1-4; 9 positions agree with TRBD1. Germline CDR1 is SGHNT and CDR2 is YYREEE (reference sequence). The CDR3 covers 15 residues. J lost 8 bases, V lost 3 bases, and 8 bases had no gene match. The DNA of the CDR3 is TGTGCCAGCAGCTATGGGGGACAGGGCGGAGAAAAACTGTTTTTT. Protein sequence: CASSYGGQGGEKLFF. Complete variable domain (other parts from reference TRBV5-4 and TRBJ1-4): ETGVTQSPTHLIKTRGQQVTLRCSSQSGHNTVSWYQQALGQGPQFIFQYYREEENGRGNFPPRFSGLQFPNYSSELNVNALELDDSALYLCASSYGGQGGEKLFFGSGTQLSVL.

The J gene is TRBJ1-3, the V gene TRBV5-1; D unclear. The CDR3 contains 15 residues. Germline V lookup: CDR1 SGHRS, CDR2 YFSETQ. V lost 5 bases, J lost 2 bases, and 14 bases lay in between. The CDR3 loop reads CASRPLGSAGNTIYF. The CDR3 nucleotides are TGCGCCAGCAGACCCCTCGGGTCGGCTGGAAACACCATATATTTT.

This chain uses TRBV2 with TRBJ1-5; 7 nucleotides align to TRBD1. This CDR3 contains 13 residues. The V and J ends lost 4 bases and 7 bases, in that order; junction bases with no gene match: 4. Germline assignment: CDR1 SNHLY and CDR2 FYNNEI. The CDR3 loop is CASSVEGAQPQHF. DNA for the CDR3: TGTGCCAGCAGTGTCGAGGGGGCGCAGCCCCAGCATTTT.

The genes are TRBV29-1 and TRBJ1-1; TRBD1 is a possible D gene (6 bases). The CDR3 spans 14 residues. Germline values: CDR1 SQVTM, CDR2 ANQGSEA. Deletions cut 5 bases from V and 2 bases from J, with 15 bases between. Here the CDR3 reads CSVRRPGENTEAFF. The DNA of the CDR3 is TGCAGCGTTAGAAGGCCAGGGGAAAACACTGAAGCTTTCTTT.

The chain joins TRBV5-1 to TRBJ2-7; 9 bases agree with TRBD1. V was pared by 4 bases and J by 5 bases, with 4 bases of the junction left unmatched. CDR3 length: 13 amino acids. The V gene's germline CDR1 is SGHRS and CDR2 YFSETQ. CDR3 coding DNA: TGCGCCAGCAGCCCAACAGGGGGCCACGAGCAGTACTTC. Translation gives CASSPTGGHEQYF.

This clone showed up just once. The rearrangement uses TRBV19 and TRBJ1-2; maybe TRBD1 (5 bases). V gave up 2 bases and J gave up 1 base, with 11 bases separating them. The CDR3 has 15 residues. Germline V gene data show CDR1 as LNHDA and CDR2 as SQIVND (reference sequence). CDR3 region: CASSIFGGSNYGYTF. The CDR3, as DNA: TGTGCCAGTAGTATATTCGGGGGAAGTAACTATGGCTACACCTTC.

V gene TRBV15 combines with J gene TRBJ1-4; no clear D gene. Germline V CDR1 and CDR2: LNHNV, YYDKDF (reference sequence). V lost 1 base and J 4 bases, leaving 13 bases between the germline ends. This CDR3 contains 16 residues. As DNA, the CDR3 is TGTGCCACCAGCAGAGCGGGGTCCCACGGTAATGAAAAACTGTTTTTT. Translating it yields CATSRAGSHGNEKLFF.

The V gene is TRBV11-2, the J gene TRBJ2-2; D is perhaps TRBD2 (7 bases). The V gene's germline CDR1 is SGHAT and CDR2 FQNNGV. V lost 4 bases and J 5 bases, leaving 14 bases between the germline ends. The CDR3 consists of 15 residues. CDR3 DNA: TGTGCCAGCAGCTCTTACGGGGGGACAACCGGGGAGCTGTTTTTT. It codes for CASSSYGGTTGELFF.

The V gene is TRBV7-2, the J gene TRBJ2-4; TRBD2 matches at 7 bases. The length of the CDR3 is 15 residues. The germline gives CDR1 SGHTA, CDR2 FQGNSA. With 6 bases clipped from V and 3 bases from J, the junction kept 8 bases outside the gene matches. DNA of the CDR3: TGTGCCAGCAGTCCCGGACTAGTGGTCAAAAACATTCAGTACTTC. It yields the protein CASSPGLVVKNIQYF.